The clone carrying this T cell receptor beta chain appeared many times. What it binds is unknown. This CDR3 region has 14 residues. From germline, CDR1 is SGHTA and CDR2 FQGNSA. V lost 2 bases to trimming and J lost 3 bases, with 11 bases between them. Patients between 18 and 65 years old had hyperthyroidism, newly diagnosed and lasting under 2 months. Thyroid ultrasound and orbital computed tomography, with clinical symptoms and serum thyroxine and TRAb, informed diagnoses. Isolation of PBMCs was performed on 8.5 to 10 ml fresh peripheral blood. The data stem from a study of T cells in Graves' hyperthyroidism and ophthalmopathy. Study findings and constraints: Researchers report that a 13 V-J model separated ophthalmopathy from stable hyperthyroidism.

Amplified regions were TCR beta CDR3 sequences from RNA transcripts. First-round RT-PCR with HTBI primers amplified the TCR CDR3 region. TCRdb reprocessed the multiplex PCR reads via MiXCR and lists one record per CDR3 protein. The sample carries around 700,000 distinct CDR3 sequences, just over 35% recorded once. This sequence joins TRBV7-2 and TRBJ2-7; D unresolved. The receptor was isolated from a woman in her 40s with Graves' hyperthyroidism. Sample: blood. The CDR3 sequence: CASSLTRGSYEQYF. The CDR3 DNA reads TGTGCCAGCAGCTTAACGCGCGGAAGCTACGAGCAGTACTTC.